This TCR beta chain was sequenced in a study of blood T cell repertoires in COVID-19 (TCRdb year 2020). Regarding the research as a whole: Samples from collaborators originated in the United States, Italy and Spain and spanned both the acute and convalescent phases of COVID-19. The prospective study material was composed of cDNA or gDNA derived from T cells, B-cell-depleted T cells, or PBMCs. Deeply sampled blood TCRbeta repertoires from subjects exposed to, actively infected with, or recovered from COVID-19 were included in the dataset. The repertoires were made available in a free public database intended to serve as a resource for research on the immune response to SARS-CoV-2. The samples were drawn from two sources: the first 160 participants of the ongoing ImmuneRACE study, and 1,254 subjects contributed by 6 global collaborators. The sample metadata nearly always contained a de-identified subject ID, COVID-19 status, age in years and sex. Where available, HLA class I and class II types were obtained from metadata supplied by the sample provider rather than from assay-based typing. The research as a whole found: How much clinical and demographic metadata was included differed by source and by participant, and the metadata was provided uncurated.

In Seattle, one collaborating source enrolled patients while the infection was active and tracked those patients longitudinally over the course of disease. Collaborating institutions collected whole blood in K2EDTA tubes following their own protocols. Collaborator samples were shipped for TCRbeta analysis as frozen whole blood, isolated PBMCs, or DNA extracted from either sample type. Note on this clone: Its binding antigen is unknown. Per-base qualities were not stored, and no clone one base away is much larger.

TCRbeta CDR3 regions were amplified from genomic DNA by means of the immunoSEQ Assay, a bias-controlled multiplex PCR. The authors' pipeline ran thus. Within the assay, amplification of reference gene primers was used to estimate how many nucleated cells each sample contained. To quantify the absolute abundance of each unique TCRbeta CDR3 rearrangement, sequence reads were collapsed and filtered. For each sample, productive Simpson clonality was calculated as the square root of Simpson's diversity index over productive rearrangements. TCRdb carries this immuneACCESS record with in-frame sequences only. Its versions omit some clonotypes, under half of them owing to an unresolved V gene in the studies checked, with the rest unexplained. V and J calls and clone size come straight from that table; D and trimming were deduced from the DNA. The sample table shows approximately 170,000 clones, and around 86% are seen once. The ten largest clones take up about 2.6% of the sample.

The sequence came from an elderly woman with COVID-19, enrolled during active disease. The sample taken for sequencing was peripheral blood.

The CDR3 here reads CASSFDRGLGYTF. The nucleotides are TGTGCCAGCAGCTTCGACAGGGGGCTTGGCTACACCTTC. This chain is built from TRBV11-2 and TRBJ1-2; 10 nucleotides in the junction match TRBD1. After removal of 3 bases from V and 7 bases from J, the junction retains 2 bases not matched to a gene. Spanning cysteine to phenylalanine, the CDR3 consists of 13 amino acids. Only the CDR3 part of the read is kept: 39 bases, read in frame from the first base. Per the germline V gene, SGHAT is the CDR1 and FQNNGV is the CDR2.